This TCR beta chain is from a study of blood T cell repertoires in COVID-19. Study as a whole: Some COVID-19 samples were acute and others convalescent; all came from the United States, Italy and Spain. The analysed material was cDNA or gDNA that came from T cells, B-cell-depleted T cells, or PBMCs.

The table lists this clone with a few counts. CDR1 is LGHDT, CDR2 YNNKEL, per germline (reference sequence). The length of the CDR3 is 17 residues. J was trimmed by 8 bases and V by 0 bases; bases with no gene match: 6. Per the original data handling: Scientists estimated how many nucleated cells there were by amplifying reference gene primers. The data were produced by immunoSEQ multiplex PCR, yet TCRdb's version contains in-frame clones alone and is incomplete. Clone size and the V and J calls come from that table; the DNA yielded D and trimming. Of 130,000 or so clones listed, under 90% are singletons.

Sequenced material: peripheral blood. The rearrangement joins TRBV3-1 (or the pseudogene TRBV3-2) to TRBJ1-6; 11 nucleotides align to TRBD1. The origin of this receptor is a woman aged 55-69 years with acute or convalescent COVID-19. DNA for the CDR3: TGTGCCAGCAGCCAAGATCAAGGGGACAGGGGGGATTCACCCCTCCACTTT. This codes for CASSQDQGDRGDSPLHF.